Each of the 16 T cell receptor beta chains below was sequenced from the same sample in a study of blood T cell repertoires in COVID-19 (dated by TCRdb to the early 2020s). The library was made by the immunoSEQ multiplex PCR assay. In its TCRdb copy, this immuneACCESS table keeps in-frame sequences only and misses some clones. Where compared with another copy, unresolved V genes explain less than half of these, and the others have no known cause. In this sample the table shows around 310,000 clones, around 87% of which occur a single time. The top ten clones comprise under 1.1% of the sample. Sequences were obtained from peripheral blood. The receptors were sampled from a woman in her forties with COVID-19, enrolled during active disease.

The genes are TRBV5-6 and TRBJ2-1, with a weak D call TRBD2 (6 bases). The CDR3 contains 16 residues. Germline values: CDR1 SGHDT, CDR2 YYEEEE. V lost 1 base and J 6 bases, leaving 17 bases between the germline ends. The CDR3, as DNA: TGTGCCAGCAGCTTGCCCCGACTAGGAAGAATCAATGAGCAGTTCTTC. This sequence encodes CASSLPRLGRINEQFF.

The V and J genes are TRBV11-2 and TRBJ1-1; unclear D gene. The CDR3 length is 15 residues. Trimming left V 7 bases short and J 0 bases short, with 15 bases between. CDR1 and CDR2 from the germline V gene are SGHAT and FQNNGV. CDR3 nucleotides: TGTGCCAGCAAAAATCTAGCAGTCATGAACACTGAAGCTTTCTTT. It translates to CASKNLAVMNTEAFF.

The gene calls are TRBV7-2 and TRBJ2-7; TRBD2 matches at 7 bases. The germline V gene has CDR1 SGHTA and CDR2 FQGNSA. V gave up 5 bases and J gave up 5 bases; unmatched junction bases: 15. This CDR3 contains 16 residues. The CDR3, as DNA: TGTGCCAGCAGCCTATACCGACTAGCAGGAGACAACGAGCAGTACTTC. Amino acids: CASSLYRLAGDNEQYF.

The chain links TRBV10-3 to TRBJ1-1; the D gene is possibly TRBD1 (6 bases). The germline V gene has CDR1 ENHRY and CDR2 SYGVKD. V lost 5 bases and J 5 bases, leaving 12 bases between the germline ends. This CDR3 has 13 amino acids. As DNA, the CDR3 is TGTGCCATCAGTTATACCGACAGGACTGAAGCTTTCTTT. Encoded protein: CAISYTDRTEAFF.

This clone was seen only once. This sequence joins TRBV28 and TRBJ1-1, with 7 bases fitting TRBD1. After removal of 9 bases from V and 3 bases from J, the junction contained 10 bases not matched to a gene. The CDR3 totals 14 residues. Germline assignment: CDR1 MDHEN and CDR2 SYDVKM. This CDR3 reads CASIQGGVDTEAFF. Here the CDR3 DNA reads TGTGCCAGTATTCAAGGGGGCGTGGACACTGAAGCTTTCTTT.

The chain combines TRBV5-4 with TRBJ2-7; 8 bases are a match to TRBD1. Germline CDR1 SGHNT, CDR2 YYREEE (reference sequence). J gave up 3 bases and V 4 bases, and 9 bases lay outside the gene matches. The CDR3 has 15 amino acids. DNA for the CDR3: TGTGCCAGCAGCCCGCGGACAGGGCGGAGCTACGAGCAGTACTTC. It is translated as CASSPRTGRSYEQYF.

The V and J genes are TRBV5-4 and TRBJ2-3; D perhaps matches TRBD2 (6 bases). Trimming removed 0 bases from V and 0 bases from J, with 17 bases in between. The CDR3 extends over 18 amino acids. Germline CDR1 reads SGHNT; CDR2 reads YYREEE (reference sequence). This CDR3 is CASSLGGVRETSTDTQYF. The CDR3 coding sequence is TGTGCCAGCAGCTTGGGGGGGGTGAGGGAAACTAGCACAGATACGCAGTATTTT.

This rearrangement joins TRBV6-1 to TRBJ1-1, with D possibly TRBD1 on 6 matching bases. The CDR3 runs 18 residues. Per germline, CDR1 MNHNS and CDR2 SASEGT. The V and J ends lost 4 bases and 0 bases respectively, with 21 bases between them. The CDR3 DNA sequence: TGTGCCAGCAGTGCCCCATCCTCTTCGGGACACATGAACACTGAAGCTTTCTTT. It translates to CASSAPSSSGHMNTEAFF.

The CDR3 DNA reads as TGTGCCAGCAGTTTCCGAGTCAGGGAGCTGTTTTTT. This gives the protein CASSFRVRELFF. This chain joins TRBV12-3 or TRBV12-4 and TRBJ2-2; D ambiguous. This CDR3 comprises 12 residues. V lost 3 bases, J lost 9 bases, and 8 bases lay in between.

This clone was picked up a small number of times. This chain's CDR3 is CASSLEVVRGLDSYEQYF. The CDR3 DNA reads as TGTGCCAGCAGCTTGGAAGTTGTCAGGGGCCTAGACTCCTACGAGCAGTACTTC. The V gene is TRBV5-7, the J gene TRBJ2-7; a weak D match, TRBD1 (6 bases). TRBV5-7 is noted as an ORF with a role that remains uncertain. Trimming removed 0 bases at V and 0 bases at J, with 19 bases between. CDR3 length: 18 residues.

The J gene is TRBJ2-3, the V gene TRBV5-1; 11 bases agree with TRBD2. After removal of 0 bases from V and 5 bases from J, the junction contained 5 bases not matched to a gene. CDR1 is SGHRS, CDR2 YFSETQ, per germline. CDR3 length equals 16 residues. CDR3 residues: CASSLGSGRAGDTQYF. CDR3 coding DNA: TGCGCCAGCAGCTTGGGTAGCGGGAGGGCCGGAGATACGCAGTATTTT.

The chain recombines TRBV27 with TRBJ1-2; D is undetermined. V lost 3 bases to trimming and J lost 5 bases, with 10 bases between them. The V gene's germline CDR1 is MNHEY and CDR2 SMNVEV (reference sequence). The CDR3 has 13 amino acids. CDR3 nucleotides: TGTGCCAGCAGTTTGAGGGAAGGGTATGGCTACACCTTC. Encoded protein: CASSLREGYGYTF.

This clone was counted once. CDR3 nucleotide sequence: TGTGCCAGCAGCCAAGACATTGCTGAGTCTGGGGCCAACGTCCTGACTTTC. It yields the protein CASSQDIAESGANVLTF. V and J are TRBV14 and TRBJ2-6; unclear D gene. The CDR3 has 17 amino acids. V was clipped by 0 bases and J by 1 base, with 10 bases between them. CDR1 and CDR2 from the germline V gene are SGHDN and FVKESK.

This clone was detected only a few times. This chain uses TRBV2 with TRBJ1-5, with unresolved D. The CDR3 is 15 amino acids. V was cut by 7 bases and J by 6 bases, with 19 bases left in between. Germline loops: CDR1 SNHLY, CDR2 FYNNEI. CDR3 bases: TGTGCCAGCACATTGCGGAGTACTGAGGGTCAGCCCCAGCATTTT. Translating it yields CASTLRSTEGQPQHF. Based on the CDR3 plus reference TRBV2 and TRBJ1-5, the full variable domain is EPEVTQTPSHQVTQMGQEVILRCVPISNHLYFYWYRQILGQKVEFLVSFYNNEISEKSEIFDDQFSVERPDGSNFTLKIRSTKLEDSAMYFCASTLRSTEGQPQHFGDGTRLSIL.

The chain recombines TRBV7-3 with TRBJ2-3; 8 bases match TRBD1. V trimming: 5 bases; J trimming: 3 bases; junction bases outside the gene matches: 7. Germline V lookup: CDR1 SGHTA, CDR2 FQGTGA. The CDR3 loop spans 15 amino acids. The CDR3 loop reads CASSPRGRRTDTQYF. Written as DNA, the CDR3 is TGTGCCAGCAGCCCCAGGGGGCGCAGGACAGATACGCAGTATTTT.

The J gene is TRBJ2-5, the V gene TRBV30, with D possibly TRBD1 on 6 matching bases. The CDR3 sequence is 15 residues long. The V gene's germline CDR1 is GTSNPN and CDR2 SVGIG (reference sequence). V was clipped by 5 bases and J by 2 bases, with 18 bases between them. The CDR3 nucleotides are TGTGCCTGGCTACCCCACCGGGACACTCAAGAGACCCAGTACTTC. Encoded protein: CAWLPHRDTQETQYF.